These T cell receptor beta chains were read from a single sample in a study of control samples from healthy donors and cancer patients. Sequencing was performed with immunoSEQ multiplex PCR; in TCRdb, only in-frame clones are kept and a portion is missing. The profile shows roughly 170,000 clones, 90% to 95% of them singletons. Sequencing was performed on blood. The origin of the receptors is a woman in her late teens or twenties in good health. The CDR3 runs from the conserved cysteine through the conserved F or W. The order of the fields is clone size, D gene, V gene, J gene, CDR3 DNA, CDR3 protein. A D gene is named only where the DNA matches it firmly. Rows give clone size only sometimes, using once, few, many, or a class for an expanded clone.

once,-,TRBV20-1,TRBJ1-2,TGCAGTGCTCCTACAGGGCGGGGCTACACCTTC,CSAPTGRGYTF
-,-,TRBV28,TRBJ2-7,TGTGCCAGCAGCTCTCCGGGATCTCGTACTAACGAGCAGTACTTC,CASSSPGSRTNEQYF
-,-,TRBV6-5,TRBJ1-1,TGTGCCAGCATACGGGGGTTGGGGACTGAAGCTTTCTTT,CASIRGLGTEAFF
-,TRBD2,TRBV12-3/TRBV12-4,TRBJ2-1,TGTGCCACCGGGGGGGAGCAGTTCTTC,CATGGEQFF
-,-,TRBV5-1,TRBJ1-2,TGCGCCAGCAGCTTGGATCCGGGGACCGGCTACACCTTC,CASSLDPGTGYTF
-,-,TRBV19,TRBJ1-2,TGTGCCAGTAGTACAGATTGGGGCCAAGGCTCTGGCGGCTACACCTTC,CASSTDWGQGSGGYTF
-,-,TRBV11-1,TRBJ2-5,TGTGCCAGCAGCTTTGGGAGCGGAGAGACCCAGTACTTC,CASSFGSGETQYF
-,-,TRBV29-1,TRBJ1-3,TGCAGCGCCTCGACGGGGAGCTCTGGAAACACCATATATTTT,CSASTGSSGNTIYF
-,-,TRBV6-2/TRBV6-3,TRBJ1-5,TGTGCCAGCAGTGGGCCAATGAATCAGCCCCAGCATTTT,CASSGPMNQPQHF
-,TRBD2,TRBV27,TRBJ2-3,TGTGCCAGCAGTCTGACGGCGGGACTAGCGGGTAGAGATACGCAGTATTTT,CASSLTAGLAGRDTQYF
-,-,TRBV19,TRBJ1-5,TGTGCCAGTAGCAACTCGAGGGATCAGCCCCAGCATTTT,CASSNSRDQPQHF
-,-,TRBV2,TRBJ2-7,TGTGCCAGCAAGGCAGGGTTGGTTCCCGAGCAGTACTTC,CASKAGLVPEQYF
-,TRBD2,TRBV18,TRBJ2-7,TGTGCCAGCTCGACTAGCCGGGAGCCTGGCGAGCAGTACTTC,CASSTSREPGEQYF
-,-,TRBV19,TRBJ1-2,TGTGCCAGTAGTATAGACGGGGGGCACTATGGCTACACCTTC,CASSIDGGHYGYTF
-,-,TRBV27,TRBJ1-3,TGTGCCAGCAGTTACCAGGGCCCTGGAAACACCATATATTTT,CASSYQGPGNTIYF
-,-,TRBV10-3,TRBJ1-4,TGTGCCATCAGTGACCACCGAAGAGCGAATGAAAAACTGTTTTTT,CAISDHRRANEKLFF
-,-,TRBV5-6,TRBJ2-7,TGTGTCAGCAGCCCTGGCTTGAGTTCCTACGAGCAGTACTTC,CVSSPGLSSYEQYF
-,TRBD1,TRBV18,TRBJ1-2,TGTGCCAGCTCACCGTCCCGGGACAGGGGTTCCTATGGCTACACCTTC,CASSPSRDRGSYGYTF
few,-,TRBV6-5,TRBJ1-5,TGTGCCAGCAGTTACTCGGGCAGGGGAAGCAATCAGCCCCAGCATTTT,CASSYSGRGSNQPQHF
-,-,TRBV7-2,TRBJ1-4,TGTGCCAGCAGCTCCCGGGGCGGATACGCAACTAATGAAAAACTGTTTTTT,CASSSRGGYATNEKLFF
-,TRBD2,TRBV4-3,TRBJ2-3,TGCGCCAGCAGCTTACGACTAGCCCCAGGTGGGGATACGCAGTATTTT,CASSLRLAPGGDTQYF
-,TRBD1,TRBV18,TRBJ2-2,TGTGCCAGCTCACCCATGACAGGGGGTGTGAACACCGGGGAGCTGTTTTTT,CASSPMTGGVNTGELFF
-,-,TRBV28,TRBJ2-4,TGTGCCAGCAGTTTATTGCTAGCGCCAGCCAAAAACATTCAGTACTTC,CASSLLLAPAKNIQYF
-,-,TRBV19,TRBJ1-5,TGTGCCAGTAGTATCGGAAGGGCAGGAAATCAGCCCCAGCATTTT,CASSIGRAGNQPQHF
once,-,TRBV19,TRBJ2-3,TGTGCCAGTGCAGGGGCCTCTAGAGCAGATACGCAGTATTTT,CASAGASRADTQYF
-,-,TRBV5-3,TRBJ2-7,TGTGCCAGAAGCTTTCGTTGGTGCAGGACGGCAAACTACGAGCAGTACTTC,CARSFRWCRTANYEQYF
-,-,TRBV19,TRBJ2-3,TGTGCCAGTAGTACGAGAGATACGCAGTATTTT,CASSTRDTQYF
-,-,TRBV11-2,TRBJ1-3,TGTGCCAGCAGCCCCTCGGGCCCCGAGCCTGGAAACACCATATATTTT,CASSPSGPEPGNTIYF
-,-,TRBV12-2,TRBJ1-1,TGTGCAAGTCGCTTAGAGTACCCCCGGGACCGAAGAGCGTATGCTTTCTTT,CASRLEYPRDRRAYAFF
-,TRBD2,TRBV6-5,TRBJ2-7,TGTGCCAGCAGTCTAGCGGGAAGCTCCTACGAGCAGTACTTC,CASSLAGSSYEQYF
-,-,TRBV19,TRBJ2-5,TGTGCCAGTAGTTTCTCCGGCCGAGAGACCCAGTACTTC,CASSFSGRETQYF
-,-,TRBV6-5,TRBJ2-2,TGTGCCAGCAGTTACAATCCGACACACACCGGGGAGCTGTTTTTT,CASSYNPTHTGELFF
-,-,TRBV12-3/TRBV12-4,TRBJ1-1,TGTGCCAGCAGTTTTAGAGGAGGTCTAGCTTTCTTT,CASSFRGGLAFF
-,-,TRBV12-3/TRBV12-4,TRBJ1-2,TGTGCCAGCACCATGGTGGGGAGAGGCTACACCTTC,CASTMVGRGYTF
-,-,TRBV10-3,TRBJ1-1,TGTGCCATCAGGGGGCGAGGGACTGAAGCTTTCTTT,CAIRGRGTEAFF
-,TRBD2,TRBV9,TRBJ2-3,TGTGCCAGCAGCGTAGGACTAGCGGGAGCAGATACGCAGTATTTT,CASSVGLAGADTQYF
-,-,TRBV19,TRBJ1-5,TGTGCCAGTAGTCAATTGGGGGACGGCGATCAGCCCCAGCATTTT,CASSQLGDGDQPQHF
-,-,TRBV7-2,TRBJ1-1,TGTGCCAGCAGCTTATATAACGAGAAGGAAGCTTTCTTT,CASSLYNEKEAFF
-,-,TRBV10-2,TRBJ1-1,TGCGCCAGCAGAAACAGGGAAATGAACACTGAAGCTTTCTTT,CASRNREMNTEAFF
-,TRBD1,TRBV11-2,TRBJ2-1,TGTGCCAGCAGCTTCACAGGGGCTAGCAATGAGCAGTTCTTC,CASSFTGASNEQFF
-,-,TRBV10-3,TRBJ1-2,TGTGCCATCAGTACCCGGGGCCGGGACTATGGCTACACCTTC,CAISTRGRDYGYTF
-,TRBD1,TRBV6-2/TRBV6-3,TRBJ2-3,TGTGCCAGCAGCGACAGGGTGTACACAGATACGCAGTATTTT,CASSDRVYTDTQYF
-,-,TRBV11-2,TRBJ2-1,TGTGCCAGCAGCCCCCTCTACAATGAGCAGTTCTTC,CASSPLYNEQFF
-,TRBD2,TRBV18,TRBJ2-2,TGTGCCAGCTCACCTGTCCTGGGACTAGCGGGGAACACCGGGGAGCTGTTTTTT,CASSPVLGLAGNTGELFF
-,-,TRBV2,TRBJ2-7,TGTGCCCTAAGGTCCGGACGGTACTCCTACGAGCAGTACTTC,CALRSGRYSYEQYF
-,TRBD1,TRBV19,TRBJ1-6,TGTGCCAGTAGTCCGATGGACAGGGATTCACCCCTCCACTTT,CASSPMDRDSPLHF
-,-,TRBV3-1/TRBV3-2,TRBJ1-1,TGTGCCAGCAGCCAAGGTTCCAGGGGAGCTTTCTTT,CASSQGSRGAFF
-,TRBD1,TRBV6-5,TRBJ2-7,TGTGCCAGCAGCCTAACAGGGGCCTCCTACGAGCAGTACTTC,CASSLTGASYEQYF
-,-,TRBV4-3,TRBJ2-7,TGCGCCAGCAGCCATACACAGGGATCCTACGAGCAGTACTTC,CASSHTQGSYEQYF
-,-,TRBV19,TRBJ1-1,TGTGCCAGTAGTCCTTCCGAGGCAGGGAGAACTGAAGCTTTCTTT,CASSPSEAGRTEAFF
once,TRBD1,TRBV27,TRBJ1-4,TGTGCCAGCAGTCCGAGACAGGGGGCCGGTGAAAAACTGTTTTTT,CASSPRQGAGEKLFF
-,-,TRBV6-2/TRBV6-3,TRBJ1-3,TGTGCCAGCAGCCCTCGTTTTCCGGGACGGAAAGAGGACACCATATATTTT,CASSPRFPGRKEDTIYF
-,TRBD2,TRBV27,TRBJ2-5,TGTGCCAGCACGGCTAGCGGTGCCCGGTTCCAAGAGACCCAGTACTTC,CASTASGARFQETQYF
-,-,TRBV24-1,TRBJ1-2,TGTGCCACCAGTGATGCTCAGGGCCCGCAGGGCTACACCTTC,CATSDAQGPQGYTF